The 29 T cell receptor beta chains listed next were all sequenced from one sample in a study of blood T cell repertoires in COVID-19. Clones were read by immunoSEQ multiplex PCR, and TCRdb kept only the in-frame ones, dropping some. The data show 200,000 or so clones, 88% seen once. Sequences were obtained from PBMCs or T cells enriched from blood (not recorded which). The receptor set was obtained from a woman under 40 who had recovered from COVID-19.

This clone was detected only a few times. The chain carries TRBV6-4 and TRBJ2-6; perhaps TRBD1 as D (6 bases). Looked up from germline, CDR1 is MRHNA and CDR2 is SNTAGT. Deletions cut 6 bases from V and 0 bases from J, with 9 bases between. This CDR3 comprises 15 residues. CDR3 coding DNA: TGTGCCAGCAGACGGGACAACTCTGGGGCCAACGTCCTGACTTTC. Encoded protein: CASRRDNSGANVLTF.

V gene TRBV19 combines with J gene TRBJ2-3, with 10 bases fitting TRBD2. Per germline, CDR1 LNHDA and CDR2 SQIVND (reference sequence). The CDR3 has 15 residues. V shed 2 bases and J 1 base; nucleotides not matched to a gene: 0. Here the CDR3 reads CASSITSGGTDTQYF. The CDR3 bases are TGTGCCAGTAGTATAACTAGCGGGGGCACAGATACGCAGTATTTT. Full variable domain (missing parts from reference TRBV19 and TRBJ2-3): DGGITQSPKYLFRKEGQNVTLSCEQNLNHDAMYWYRQDPGQGLRLIYYSQIVNDFQKGDIAEGYSVSREKKESFPLTVTSAQKNPTAFYLCASSITSGGTDTQYFGPGTRLTVL.

The chain links TRBV7-8 to TRBJ1-2, with no clear D. The CDR3 has 14 residues. Trimming left V 1 base short and J 3 bases short, with 9 bases between. Germline-derived CDR1 and CDR2 are SGHVS and FQNEAQ. The CDR3 is CASSLVGTHYGYTF. DNA for the CDR3: TGTGCCAGCAGCTTAGTTGGCACCCACTATGGCTACACCTTC.

The CDR3 here is CAISVAGGEQFF. CDR3 in DNA: TGTGCCATCAGTGTTGCAGGGGGAGAGCAGTTCTTC. The V and J genes are TRBV10-3 and TRBJ2-1; the match to TRBD1 covers 7 bases. The CDR3 covers 12 residues. V was pared by 4 bases and J by 10 bases, with 4 bases of the junction left unmatched. Germline V lookup: CDR1 ENHRY, CDR2 SYGVKD.

DNA for the CDR3: TGTGCCAGCAGTCTCGCCCGTACCGGGACTCAGAGGACCTACGAGCAGTACTTC. Translation: CASSLARTGTQRTYEQYF. The chain combines TRBV6-6 with TRBJ2-7, with a weak D call TRBD2 (6 bases). This CDR3 is built from 18 residues. Looked up from germline, CDR1 is MNHNY and CDR2 is SVGAGI (reference sequence). Trimming removed 5 bases at V and 2 bases at J, with 25 bases between.

The rearrangement uses TRBV18 and TRBJ1-2, with a weak D call TRBD1 (6 bases). Germline V gives CDR1 KGHSH, CDR2 LQKENI. Trimming took off 3 bases at V and 6 bases at J, with 14 bases between the two ends. The CDR3 is 14 amino acids. Here the CDR3 reads CASSPQGMGDGYTF. The CDR3 nucleotides are TGTGCCAGCTCACCTCAGGGGATGGGAGATGGCTACACCTTC.

The chain carries TRBV15 and TRBJ2-2; TRBD2 matches at 12 bases. CDR1 and CDR2 from the germline V gene are LNHNV and YYDKDF (reference sequence). V was pared by 6 bases and J by 5 bases, with 7 bases of the junction left unmatched. The CDR3 consists of 16 residues. The CDR3 loop reads CATRDTSGGITGELFF. CDR3 nucleotide sequence: TGTGCCACCAGAGACACTAGCGGGGGGATAACCGGGGAGCTGTTTTTT.

The chain combines TRBV11-2 with TRBJ1-6, with 7 bases aligning to TRBD1. Germline lookup yields CDR1 SGHAT and CDR2 FQNNGV. There are 14 residues in the CDR3. The junction had 4 bases not matched to a gene; V was cut back by 5 bases and J by 6 bases. The DNA of the CDR3 is TGTGCCAGCAGCCGGACAGGTCGTAATTCACCCCTCCACTTT. Translating it yields CASSRTGRNSPLHF.

The rearrangement joins TRBV7-9 to TRBJ2-5, with 7 bases lining up with TRBD1. Germline-derived CDR1 and CDR2 are SEHNR and FQNEAQ (reference sequence). V lost 1 base, J lost 5 bases, and 7 bases stayed unmatched. CDR3 length: 15 amino acids. The CDR3 DNA reads as TGTGCCAGCAGCTTAGGAAAAGGGGGCAGGGAGACCCAGTACTTC. It yields the protein CASSLGKGGRETQYF.

V usage is TRBV7-9 and J usage is TRBJ1-2; 7 bases match TRBD1. The ends lost 1 base at V and 5 bases at J; junction bases unmatched: 7. Germline V CDR1 and CDR2: SEHNR, FQNEAQ (reference sequence). The CDR3 has 15 amino acids. The CDR3 nucleotides read TGTGCCAGCAGCTTAGGACAGGGCATTACTTATGGCTACACCTTC. Translated, it gives CASSLGQGITYGYTF.

The chain links TRBV9 to TRBJ1-1; possible D gene TRBD1, 6 bases. V shed 1 base and J shed 3 bases, with 13 bases lying between them. The CDR3 is 15 residues long. From germline, CDR1 is SGDLS and CDR2 YYNGEE. The CDR3 region has the DNA TGTGCCAGCAGCGTACCCCCGGACAGTTACACTGAAGCTTTCTTT. Translating it yields CASSVPPDSYTEAFF.

The chain recombines TRBV9 with TRBJ2-5, with 10 nucleotides matching TRBD2. This CDR3 comprises 16 residues. The germline V gene encodes CDR1 SGDLS and CDR2 YYNGEE. The V gene end was trimmed by 4 bases and the J gene end by 5 bases; junction bases not matched to a gene: 11. CDR3 nucleotide sequence: TGTGCCAGCAGCCTTGAGCTAGCGGGGGAGGTGGAGACCCAGTACTTC. Protein: CASSLELAGEVETQYF.

The gene calls are TRBV19 and TRBJ2-7; TRBD1 agrees at 7 bases. Germline trimming cut 8 bases from V and 0 bases from J; bases unmatched to any gene: 7. The germline CDR1 and CDR2 sequences are LNHDA and SQIVND (reference sequence). The CDR3 sequence is 14 residues long. CDR3 protein: CASSPGQNSYEQYF. Written as DNA, the CDR3 is TGTGCCAGTTCTCCGGGACAGAACTCCTACGAGCAGTACTTC.

This chain links TRBV3-1 (or the pseudogene TRBV3-2) with TRBJ2-7, with D possibly TRBD1 on 5 matching bases. This CDR3 comprises 15 residues. Germline values: CDR1 LGHDT, CDR2 YNNKEL (reference sequence). Trimming left V 2 bases short and J 6 bases short, with 17 bases between. As DNA, the CDR3 is TGTGCCAGCAGCCAACAAAGGGGCATTTTGGGCGAGCAGTACTTC. Protein product: CASSQQRGILGEQYF.

The chain is built from TRBV29-1 and TRBJ1-2; perhaps TRBD1 as D (5 bases). CDR1 SQVTM and CDR2 ANQGSEA come from the germline V gene. V was shortened by 3 bases and J by 4 bases, with 12 bases between the two germline ends. The CDR3 has 13 amino acids. The CDR3 region is CSVDSQGIYGYTF. As DNA, the CDR3 is TGCAGCGTTGATTCTCAGGGAATCTATGGCTACACCTTC. Drawing the rest from reference TRBV29-1 and TRBJ1-2, the complete variable domain is SAVISQKPSRDICQRGTSLTIQCQVDSQVTMMFWYRQQPGQSLTLIATANQGSEATYESGFVIDKFPISRPNLTFSTLTVSNMSPEDSSIYLCSVDSQGIYGYTFGSGTRLTVV.

The genes are TRBV4-1 and TRBJ1-5; TRBD1 aligns across 7 bases. The CDR3 is 17 residues long. Germline V gene data show CDR1 as MGHRA and CDR2 as YSYEKL. V trimming: 0 bases; J trimming: 4 bases; junction bases outside the gene matches: 9. The DNA for the CDR3 is TGCGCCAGCAGCCAAGAGGCCCGACAGGGAGGAAATCAGCCCCAGCATTTT. Translated: CASSQEARQGGNQPQHF.

The V and J genes are TRBV28 and TRBJ1-3; D is ambiguous. Trimming took off 1 base at V and 2 bases at J, with 9 bases between the two ends. CDR3 length: 15 residues. Germline V gene sequence: CDR1 MDHEN, CDR2 SYDVKM. The CDR3 protein is CASSLYSVAGNTIYF. CDR3 in DNA: TGTGCCAGCAGTTTATATTCGGTGGCTGGAAACACCATATATTTT.

The table lists this clone with a count of one. The chain carries TRBV23-1 and TRBJ2-2; no definite D call. TRBV23-1 is annotated as an ORF whose role is uncertain. Trimming pared 0 bases from V and 10 bases from J, leaving 18 bases between. The CDR3 sequence is 16 residues long. The CDR3 bases are TGCGCCAGCAGTCAATCGTGGCAGCGCCTTAATTCGGAGCTGTTTTTT. Translated: CASSQSWQRLNSELFF.

The chain couples TRBV3-1 (or the pseudogene TRBV3-2) to TRBJ2-7; tentative D call: TRBD2 (5 bases). Germline values: CDR1 LGHDT, CDR2 YNNKEL (reference sequence). This CDR3 is built from 16 residues. Trimming stripped 0 bases from V and 1 base from J, with 13 bases between. The CDR3 nucleotides are TGTGCCAGCAGCCAAGATAAGGAGCGGAGGTCCTACGAGCAGTACTTC. It translates to CASSQDKERRSYEQYF.

This clone was counted a single time. This chain connects TRBV7-9 to TRBJ2-2; D is uncertain. CDR1 and CDR2 (germline): SEHNR, FQNEAQ (reference sequence). Trimming stripped 8 bases from V and 2 bases from J, with 9 bases between. The CDR3 consists of 13 residues. The CDR3 loop is CASDDTNTGELFF. In DNA form, the CDR3 reads TGTGCCAGCGATGACACTAACACCGGGGAGCTGTTTTTT.

This chain connects TRBV7-9 to TRBJ2-1; a possible D gene is TRBD1 (6 bases). V lost 4 bases, J lost 9 bases, and 7 bases lay in between. The V gene's germline CDR1 is SEHNR and CDR2 FQNEAQ (reference sequence). This CDR3 spans 11 amino acids. CDR3 in DNA: TGTGCCAGCAGCTCGACAGGTGAGCAGTTCTTC. It yields the protein CASSSTGEQFF.

The chain joins TRBV4-3 to TRBJ2-2, with TRBD2 matching over 12 bases. CDR3 length: 18 amino acids. Germline V gives CDR1 LGHNA, CDR2 YSLEER. The junction had 7 bases not matched to a gene; V was cut back by 1 base and J by 4 bases. CDR3 protein: CASSQGASGGGPTGELFF. The CDR3 DNA reads as TGCGCCAGCAGCCAAGGTGCTAGCGGGGGGGGGCCCACCGGGGAGCTGTTTTTT.

CDR3 region: CASSQEYRSTDTQYF. The CDR3, as DNA: TGCGCCAGCAGCCAAGAGTACAGGAGCACAGATACGCAGTATTTT. The gene calls are TRBV4-3 and TRBJ2-3, with D perhaps TRBD1 (5 bases). The CDR3 has 15 residues. V was clipped by 0 bases and J by 0 bases, with 7 bases between them. The germline V gene has CDR1 LGHNA and CDR2 YSLEER.

J is TRBJ2-5 and V is TRBV27, with 7 nucleotides matching TRBD1. The V gene's germline CDR1 is MNHEY and CDR2 SMNVEV (reference sequence). This CDR3 contains 17 residues. Trimming removed 2 bases from V and 4 bases from J; junction bases left unmatched: 13. The CDR3 DNA reads TGTGCCAGCAGTTTAGTGGTGCGTAGGGGGCGAGGAGAGACCCAGTACTTC. Translation: CASSLVVRRGRGETQYF.

The chain combines TRBV18 with TRBJ1-4, with D perhaps matching TRBD1 (6 bases). The CDR3 contains 15 residues. Germline-derived CDR1 and CDR2 are KGHSH and LQKENI. The V and J ends lost 0 bases and 8 bases respectively, with 13 bases between them. The CDR3 bases are TGTGCCAGCTCACCACCCTCAGGGGATGGGGAAAAACTGTTTTTT. Protein product: CASSPPSGDGEKLFF.

The rearrangement uses TRBV5-1 and TRBJ2-7; 7 bases match TRBD1. This CDR3 comprises 14 residues. With V trimmed by 4 bases and J by 5 bases, 9 bases remained unmatched. Germline-derived CDR1 and CDR2 are SGHRS and YFSETQ. The CDR3 loop reads CASSGSTGTHEQYF. Written as DNA, the CDR3 is TGCGCCAGCAGCGGGTCGACAGGGACCCACGAGCAGTACTTC. Based on the CDR3 plus reference TRBV5-1 and TRBJ2-7, the full variable domain is KAGVTQTPRYLIKTRGQQVTLSCSPISGHRSVSWYQQTPGQGLQFLFEYFSETQRNKGNFPGRFSGRQFSNSRSEMNVSTLELGDSALYLCASSGSTGTHEQYFGPGTRLTVT.

The chain recombines TRBV10-3 with TRBJ2-1, with TRBD2 matching 8 bases. Germline loops: CDR1 ENHRY, CDR2 SYGVKD. The CDR3 runs 14 residues. The ends lost 11 bases at V and 4 bases at J; junction bases unmatched: 10. This CDR3 is CAADPSGQYNEQFF. Written as DNA, the CDR3 is TGTGCCGCCGATCCTAGCGGGCAGTACAATGAGCAGTTCTTC.

The CDR3 DNA sequence: TGTGCCAGCAGTTACCGTCAAGGTACAGAGAATCAGCCCCAGCATTTT. The encoded protein is CASSYRQGTENQPQHF. This chain connects TRBV6-2 or TRBV6-3 to TRBJ1-5; D is ambiguous. The germline CDR1 and CDR2 sequences are MNHEY and SVGEGT. This CDR3 contains 16 residues. Trimming removed 2 bases at V and 4 bases at J, with 15 bases between.

The J gene is TRBJ1-1, the V gene TRBV5-6; 9 bases match TRBD1. Trimming cost V 1 base and J 5 bases; bases outside gene matches: 9. The CDR3 length is 16 residues. The germline gives CDR1 SGHDT, CDR2 YYEEEE. The CDR3: CASSLWTGARRTEAFF. CDR3 in DNA: TGTGCCAGCAGCTTGTGGACAGGGGCCCGAAGGACTGAAGCTTTCTTT.